These 32 T cell receptor beta chains were all obtained from the same sample, sequenced in a study of blood T cells in healthy people across ages. Through a sample-barcoded 5' primer and a J-beta primer mix, a second PCR was run for roughly 6 to 11 cycles. MiXCR was run by TCRdb on the 5' RACE reads, yielding one entry per CDR3 protein. The sample consists of about a million distinct CDR3 sequences, roughly 48% of them appearing once. Sequencing used blood. These receptors all stem from a man aged 30 to 45 in good health.

The J gene is TRBJ1-1, the V gene TRBV20-1, with 7 bases matching TRBD1. The CDR3 is 13 amino acids. V shed 6 bases and J 1 base; nucleotides not matched to a gene: 5. The V gene's germline CDR1 is DFQATT and CDR2 SNEGSKA (reference sequence). For the CDR3, the DNA is TGCAGTGCCACGGGACAGCCGAACACTGAAGCTTTCTTT. Protein: CSATGQPNTEAFF.

Remarks on this clonotype: This may be a read error: a much more frequent sequence differs by one nucleotide. The chain uses TRBV6-1 and TRBJ1-4; D is possibly TRBD1 (6 bases). CDR3 length: 15 amino acids. CDR1 is MNHNS, CDR2 SASEGT, per germline. Trimming took off 6 bases at V and 7 bases at J, with 18 bases between the two ends. CDR3: CASSPTQGLGEKLFF. DNA of the CDR3: TGTGCCAGCAGCCCCACCCAGGGGCTTGGTGAAAAACTGTTTTTT.

This clonotype was counted a few times. V is TRBV7-2 and J is TRBJ2-7, with 8 bases lining up with TRBD1. V shed 7 bases, J shed 0 bases, and the junction held 8 bases outside the gene matches. Germline loops: CDR1 SGHTA, CDR2 FQGNSA. The CDR3 covers 15 residues. CDR3 sequence (DNA): TGTGCCAGCAACCCCTCCGGGACAGGCTCCTACGAGCAGTACTTC. This codes for CASNPSGTGSYEQYF.

This clonotype was detected once. V and J are TRBV25-1 and TRBJ1-1; no clear D gene. Germline values: CDR1 MGHDK, CDR2 SYGVNS. This CDR3 region has 12 residues. The V and J ends lost 5 bases and 7 bases respectively, with 11 bases between them. The CDR3 sequence: CASSSRSLEAFF. In DNA form, the CDR3 reads TGTGCCAGCAGTTCCCGCAGTCTTGAAGCTTTCTTT.

J is TRBJ1-2 and V is TRBV6-6; 9 positions match TRBD1. Per the germline V gene, CDR1 is MNHNY and CDR2 is SVGAGI (reference sequence). The trim removed 3 bases at V and 6 bases at J, leaving 5 bases unmatched. The CDR3 loop spans 14 amino acids. In DNA, the CDR3 is TGTGCCAGCAGTTATAGGGACAGGGTGGATGGCTACACCTTC. The encoded protein is CASSYRDRVDGYTF.

The V gene is TRBV20-1, the J gene TRBJ1-2; D gene uncertain. Germline values: CDR1 DFQATT, CDR2 SNEGSKA (reference sequence). V shed 1 base and J shed 5 bases, with 14 bases lying between them. This CDR3 region has 14 residues. CDR3: CSARVQEDQYGYTF. DNA of the CDR3: TGCAGTGCTAGAGTTCAGGAAGACCAGTATGGCTACACCTTC.

This clonotype was counted ten times or more. The chain combines TRBV10-3 with TRBJ1-6; D uncertain. The CDR3 covers 16 residues. Trimming removed 2 bases from V and 2 bases from J, with 10 bases in between. Germline loops: CDR1 ENHRY, CDR2 SYGVKD. The CDR3 DNA sequence: TGTGCCATCAGTGAGAACCCATCGGCCTATAATTCACCCCTCCACTTT. Protein product: CAISENPSAYNSPLHF.

The chain carries TRBV29-1 and TRBJ2-3; D is uncertain. The CDR3 totals 11 residues. Per the germline V gene, CDR1 is SQVTM and CDR2 is ANQGSEA. Trimming took 1 base from V and 4 from J, leaving 3 bases between them. In nucleotides, the CDR3 is TGCAGCGTTGAAGCGCCAGATACGCAGTATTTT. It specifies CSVEAPDTQYF.

The V call is TRBV15, the J call TRBJ1-5; no definite D call. The CDR3 spans 12 residues. Germline loops: CDR1 LNHNV, CDR2 YYDKDF (reference sequence). The V end was cut by 5 bases, the J end by 0 bases, with 2 bases between. The CDR3 coding sequence is TGTGCCACCAGCTATAGCAATCAGCCCCAGCATTTT. This sequence encodes CATSYSNQPQHF.

This clonotype was counted only a few times. This chain links TRBV4-1 with TRBJ2-1, with 7 bases lining up with TRBD2. The CDR3 loop spans 18 amino acids. The germline gives CDR1 MGHRA, CDR2 YSYEKL. J lost 0 bases, V lost 0 bases, and 8 bases had no gene match. The CDR3 reads CASSQESLPGGSYNEQFF. CDR3 bases: TGCGCCAGCAGCCAAGAGTCGTTGCCGGGGGGCTCCTACAATGAGCAGTTCTTC.

The V gene is TRBV18, the J gene TRBJ2-7; 9 bases agree with TRBD1. V shed 0 bases and J 5 bases; nucleotides not matched to a gene: 17. Germline V gene sequence: CDR1 KGHSH, CDR2 LQKENI. This CDR3 is 19 amino acids long. The CDR3 loop reads CASSPPLDTGTGQGNEQYF. The CDR3 bases are TGTGCCAGCTCACCACCTCTAGATACCGGGACAGGGCAGGGGAACGAGCAGTACTTC.

This clonotype was picked up a small number of times. V and J are TRBV5-1 and TRBJ1-2, with D hard to call. CDR3 length: 16 amino acids. V lost 3 bases to trimming and J lost 4 bases, with 19 bases between them. The germline V gene has CDR1 SGHRS and CDR2 YFSETQ. CDR3: CASSSTEAGDRYGYTF. The CDR3, as DNA: TGCGCCAGCAGCTCTACGGAAGCCGGAGATCGCTATGGCTACACCTTC.

The chain links TRBV14 to TRBJ1-1; D uncertain. V lost 0 bases to trimming and J lost 8 bases, with 10 bases between them. The V gene's germline CDR1 is SGHDN and CDR2 FVKESK. This CDR3 has 13 residues. CDR3 residues: CASSQDRTGEAFF. CDR3 nucleotides: TGTGCCAGCAGCCAAGACCGGACGGGCGAAGCTTTCTTT. The entire variable domain, with the rest obtained from reference TRBV14 and TRBJ1-1, is as follows: EAGVTQFPSHSVIEKGQTVTLRCDPISGHDNLYWYRRVMGKEIKFLLHFVKESKQDESGMPNNRFLAERTGGTYSTLKVQPAELEDSGVYFCASSQDRTGEAFFGQGTRLTVV.

In its sample, this clonotype was seen many times. J is TRBJ2-7 and V is TRBV13, with D tentatively TRBD2 (6 bases). The germline V and J ends were trimmed by 0 bases and 6 bases, with 9 bases remaining between them. The germline V gene has CDR1 PRHDT and CDR2 FYEKMQ (reference sequence). The CDR3 runs to 13 residues. The chain's CDR3 is CASSLGTRREQYF. CDR3 DNA sequence: TGTGCCAGCAGCTTAGGGACTAGACGCGAGCAGTACTTC. Variable domain in full (rest from reference TRBV13 and TRBJ2-7): AAGVIQSPRHLIKEKRETATLKCYPIPRHDTVYWYQQGPGQDPQFLISFYEKMQSDKGSIPDRFSAQQFSDYHSELNMSSLELGDSALYFCASSLGTRREQYFGPGTRLTVT.

The chain recombines TRBV6-5 with TRBJ1-1; possible D gene TRBD1, 5 bases. Germline CDR1 is MNHEY and CDR2 is SVGAGI. V lost 6 bases and J lost 11, with 19 bases in between. The CDR3 loop spans 13 amino acids. CDR3 nucleotide sequence: TGTGCCAGCAGAGCCCGGGACGGCGTGAGGGCTTTCTTT. Protein sequence: CASRARDGVRAFF.

The V gene is TRBV10-2, the J gene TRBJ1-1; D is undetermined. V lost 5 bases to trimming and J lost 1 base, with 14 bases between them. Germline V gene lookup returns CDR1 WSHSY and CDR2 SAAADI. This CDR3 spans 15 amino acids. The CDR3 DNA is TGCGCCAGCAGTCTGGTCGAGGTCACGAACACTGAAGCTTTCTTT. Encoded protein: CASSLVEVTNTEAFF.

This CDR3 is CSAREGEVYEQYF. The CDR3 DNA reads TGCAGTGCTAGAGAGGGGGAAGTCTACGAGCAGTACTTC. The chain uses TRBV20-1 and TRBJ2-7; D possibly matches TRBD1 or TRBD2 (5 bases each). V lost 0 bases, J lost 3 bases, and 9 bases lay in between. Germline loops: CDR1 DFQATT, CDR2 SNEGSKA (reference sequence). CDR3 length: 13 amino acids.

This sequence joins TRBV4-1 and TRBJ2-7, with TRBD1 as a possible D gene (5 bases). The CDR3 length is 16 residues. V dropped 0 bases and J dropped 1 base, with 13 bases sitting between them. Germline assignment: CDR1 MGHRA and CDR2 YSYEKL. The chain's CDR3 is CASSQEGAVGSYEQYF. CDR3 bases: TGCGCCAGCAGCCAAGAAGGGGCAGTGGGATCCTACGAGCAGTACTTC.

This rearrangement joins TRBV15 to TRBJ2-1; a possible D gene is TRBD1 (5 bases). Trimming left V 7 bases short and J 3 bases short, with 16 bases between. CDR3 length: 15 amino acids. The V gene's germline CDR1 is LNHNV and CDR2 YYDKDF (reference sequence). The CDR3 DNA follows: TGTGCCACCACCTCGACAGTTTCCCGCTACAATGAGCAGTTCTTC. Translated, it gives CATTSTVSRYNEQFF.

The chain uses TRBV5-6 and TRBJ1-6; D call uncertain. The CDR3 loop spans 13 amino acids. Trimming took off 0 bases at V and 10 bases at J, with 8 bases between the two ends. Germline V gene lookup returns CDR1 SGHDT and CDR2 YYEEEE. CDR3: CASSLDIKSPLHF. The CDR3 DNA follows: TGTGCCAGCAGCTTGGATATCAAGTCACCCCTCCACTTT.

The CDR3 DNA reads as TGCAGCGTTGGGGGGGACTGGTTTCGCACAGATACGCAGTATTTT. This codes for CSVGGDWFRTDTQYF. The J gene is TRBJ2-3, the V gene TRBV29-1; tentative D call: TRBD2 (6 bases). CDR3 length equals 15 residues. The germline V gene has CDR1 SQVTM and CDR2 ANQGSEA. The germline V and J ends were trimmed by 4 bases and 1 base, with 15 bases remaining between them.

The V and J genes are TRBV6-2 or TRBV6-3 and TRBJ2-5, with D tentatively TRBD1 or TRBD2 (5 bases each). The V gene lost 4 bases and the J gene lost 1 base, with 16 bases spanning the gap. Germline V gene data show CDR1 as MNHEY and CDR2 as SVGEGT. There are 16 residues in the CDR3. The chain's CDR3 is CASSSPPPGTQETQYF. The CDR3 region has the DNA TGTGCCAGCAGTTCACCACCTCCCGGGACCCAAGAGACCCAGTACTTC.

This chain uses TRBV19 with TRBJ2-1, with D unclear. The CDR3 contains 13 residues. Germline-derived CDR1 and CDR2 are LNHDA and SQIVND (reference sequence). With 1 base removed from V and 9 bases from J, the gap between germline ends came to 10 bases. CDR3 sequence reads: CASSIGGSGEQFF. CDR3 nucleotides: TGTGCCAGTAGTATAGGGGGTTCGGGTGAGCAGTTCTTC. The complete variable domain, with remaining parts taken from reference TRBV19 and TRBJ2-1, reads DGGITQSPKYLFRKEGQNVTLSCEQNLNHDAMYWYRQDPGQGLRLIYYSQIVNDFQKGDIAEGYSVSREKKESFPLTVTSAQKNPTAFYLCASSIGGSGEQFFGPGTRLTVL.

With regard to this clonotype: Germline is not matched at one junction end, which may reflect a read error. The chain joins TRBV5-1 to TRBJ2-7; D remains ambiguous. The CDR3 length is 13 residues. Germline CDR1 and CDR2: SGHRS and YFSETQ. Here the CDR3 DNA reads TGCACCAGCAGCGTAGGCAAGAGATACGAGCAGTACTTC. This translates into CTSSVGKRYEQYF.

Regarding this clonotype: A much larger clone differs from this one at a single base, so this may be a read error. This chain links TRBV27 with TRBJ2-3; TRBD2 matches 7 bases. The CDR3 consists of 16 residues. The germline V gene encodes CDR1 MNHEY and CDR2 SMNVEV (reference sequence). This CDR3 is CASSPKAWGGADTRYF. CDR3 in DNA: TGTGCCAGCAGTCCGAAAGCCTGGGGGGGTGCAGATACGCGGTATTTT.

This chain joins TRBV27 and TRBJ2-7; no clear D. Trimming left V 0 bases short and J 2 bases short, with 11 bases between. This CDR3 spans 15 amino acids. The V gene's germline CDR1 is MNHEY and CDR2 SMNVEV (reference sequence). The chain's CDR3 is CASSLSRTDTYEQYF. The CDR3 DNA reads TGTGCCAGCAGTTTATCGAGGACGGATACCTACGAGCAGTACTTC.

V and J are TRBV28 and TRBJ1-2, with TRBD1 identical over 9 bases. CDR3 length: 15 residues. Germline V gene data show CDR1 as MDHEN and CDR2 as SYDVKM. V lost 5 bases, J lost 4 bases, and 8 bases stayed unmatched. CDR3 nucleotides: TGTGCCAGCAGTGGGACCGGGACAGGGTCCTATGGCTACACCTTC. Amino acids: CASSGTGTGSYGYTF.

The chain links TRBV29-1 to TRBJ1-2; no clear D. Germline loops: CDR1 SQVTM, CDR2 ANQGSEA. Trimming left V 3 bases short and J 3 bases short, with 8 bases between. CDR3 length equals 12 residues. The CDR3 sequence: CSVEAAHYGYTF. CDR3 in DNA: TGCAGCGTTGAGGCGGCTCACTATGGCTACACCTTC.

This clonotype was counted only a few times. The chain couples TRBV7-2 to TRBJ1-4; TRBD1 is a possible D gene (5 bases). Germline V gene lookup returns CDR1 SGHTA and CDR2 FQGNSA. The germline V and J ends were trimmed by 5 bases and 7 bases, with 14 bases remaining between them. This CDR3 has 14 amino acids. The CDR3 DNA reads TGTGCCAGCAGCACCGACAGTGAAAGTGAAAAACTGTTTTTT. Encoded protein: CASSTDSESEKLFF. The whole variable domain, filled in from reference TRBV7-2 and TRBJ1-4, reads GAGVSQSPSNKVTEKGKDVELRCDPISGHTALYWYRQSLGQGLEFLIYFQGNSAPDKSGLPSDRFSAERTGGSVSTLTIQRTQQEDSAVYLCASSTDSESEKLFFGSGTQLSVL.

This clonotype appeared a few times. V gene TRBV7-2 combines with J gene TRBJ1-5; D ambiguous. The germline gives CDR1 SGHTA, CDR2 FQGNSA. The CDR3 contains 13 residues. The V and J ends lost 3 bases and 7 bases respectively, with 10 bases between them. This CDR3 reads CASSLDETQPQHF. Here the CDR3 DNA reads TGTGCCAGCAGCTTGGATGAGACACAGCCCCAGCATTTT.

A few counts support this clonotype. This chain links TRBV20-1 with TRBJ1-2; no clear D gene. The V end lost 5 bases, the J end lost 2 bases, and 27 bases lay between the germline ends. Germline-derived CDR1 and CDR2 are DFQATT and SNEGSKA (reference sequence). The CDR3 is 18 residues long. CDR3 DNA sequence: TGCAGTGCTCCCCACCAGGAGGAACCCAGATCTTTGAACTATGGCTACACCTTC. Its protein is CSAPHQEEPRSLNYGYTF.

V and J are TRBV3-1 and TRBJ1-1, with D possibly matching TRBD1 (5 bases). CDR1 LGHDT and CDR2 YNNKEL come from the germline V gene (reference sequence). This CDR3 comprises 14 residues. Trimming removed 3 bases at V and 2 bases at J, with 10 bases between. CDR3 sequence (DNA): TGTGCCAGCAGCCAGTTTCAGGGTAACACTGAAGCTTTCTTT. Amino acid sequence: CASSQFQGNTEAFF.